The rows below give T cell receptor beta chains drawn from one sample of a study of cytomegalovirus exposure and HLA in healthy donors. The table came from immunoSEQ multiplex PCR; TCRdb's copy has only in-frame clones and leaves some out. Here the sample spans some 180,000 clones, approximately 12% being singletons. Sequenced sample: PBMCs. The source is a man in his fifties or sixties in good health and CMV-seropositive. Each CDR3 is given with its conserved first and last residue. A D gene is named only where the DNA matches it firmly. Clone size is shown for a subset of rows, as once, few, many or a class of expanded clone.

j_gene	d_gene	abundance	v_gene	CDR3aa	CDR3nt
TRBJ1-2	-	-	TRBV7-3	CASSLKGGLDGYTF	TGTGCCAGCAGCTTAAAAGGCGGATTAGATGGCTACACCTTC
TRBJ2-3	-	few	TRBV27	CASTIAANTDTQYF	TGTGCCAGCACTATAGCGGCGAACACAGATACGCAGTATTTT
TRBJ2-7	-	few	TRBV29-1	CSVKGREYEQYF	TGCAGCGTCAAAGGTCGGGAATACGAGCAGTACTTC
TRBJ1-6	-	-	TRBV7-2	CASSSNTGSPNSPLHF	TGTGCCAGCAGCTCGAACACAGGGTCTCCAAATTCACCCCTCCACTTT
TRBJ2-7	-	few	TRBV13	CASRKESYEQYF	TGTGCCAGCAGGAAGGAGAGCTACGAGCAGTACTTC
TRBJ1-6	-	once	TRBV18	CASSLTDNSPLHF	TGTGCCAGCTCATTGACAGATAATTCACCCCTCCACTTT
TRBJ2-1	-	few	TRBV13	CASSLGIGGGHNEQFF	TGTGCCAGCAGCTTAGGAATCGGAGGAGGGCACAATGAGCAGTTCTTC
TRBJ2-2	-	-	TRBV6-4	CASSEEQGFSGELFF	TGTGCCAGCAGTGAGGAACAGGGTTTCTCCGGGGAGCTGTTTTTT
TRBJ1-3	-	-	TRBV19	CASSVYEVAGNTIYF	TGTGCCAGTAGTGTTTATGAGGTCGCTGGAAACACCATATATTTT
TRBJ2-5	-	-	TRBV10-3	CAISPDQETQYF	TGTGCCATCTCCCCAGACCAAGAGACCCAGTACTTC
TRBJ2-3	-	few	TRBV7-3	CASSPTGGTTDTQYF	TGTGCCAGCAGCCCGACTGGGGGGACCACAGATACGCAGTATTTT
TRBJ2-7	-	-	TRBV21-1	CASRARYRSSYEQYF	TGTGCCAGCAGGGCCCGTTACCGCAGCTCCTACGAGCAGTACTTC
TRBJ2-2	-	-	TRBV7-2	CASSLGVRVNTGELFF	TGTGCCAGCAGCTTAGGTGTGAGGGTGAACACCGGGGAGCTGTTTTTT
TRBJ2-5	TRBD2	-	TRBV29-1	CSGEGLAAPTQYF	TGCAGCGGTGAGGGACTAGCGGCCCCGACCCAGTACTTC
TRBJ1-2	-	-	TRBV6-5	CASSYFRTVNYSYTF	TGTGCCAGCAGTTACTTTCGGACAGTGAACTATAGCTACACCTTC
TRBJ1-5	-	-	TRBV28	CASTTGQPQHF	TGTGCCAGCACGACGGGTCAGCCCCAGCATTTT
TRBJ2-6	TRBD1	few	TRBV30	CAWRDRFSGANVLTF	TGTGCCTGGAGGGACAGGTTCTCTGGGGCCAACGTCCTGACTTTC
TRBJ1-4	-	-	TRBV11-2	CASSPNRRTNEKLFF	TGTGCCAGCAGCCCGAACAGGCGAACTAATGAAAAACTGTTTTTT
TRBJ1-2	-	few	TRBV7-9	CASSPGIGRNYGYTF	TGTGCCAGCAGCCCCGGGATTGGGAGGAACTATGGCTACACCTTC
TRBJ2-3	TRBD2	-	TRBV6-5	CASSYLGGSTDTQYF	TGTGCCAGCAGTTACCTCGGGGGGAGCACAGATACGCAGTATTTT
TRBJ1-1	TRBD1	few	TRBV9	CASSAGTGRAFF	TGTGCCAGCAGCGCCGGGACAGGGAGAGCTTTCTTT
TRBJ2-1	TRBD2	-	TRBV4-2	CASSQGTSGHNEQFF	TGTGCCAGCAGCCAAGGGACTAGCGGACACAATGAGCAGTTCTTC